This T cell receptor beta chain emerged from a study of T cells after yellow fever vaccination. TCRdb recomputed calls from the 5' RACE reads with MiXCR, one row per CDR3 protein. The sample shows about 74,000 distinct CDR3 sequences, 7.1% of them seen only once. Germline V gene data show CDR1 as SGHVS and CDR2 as FNYEAQ. The CDR3 extends over 14 amino acids. V lost 7 bases and J 10 bases, leaving 17 bases between the germline ends. A remark on this clonotype: Its antigen is as yet unknown.

Findings of the study overall: Subsequent booster samples again held most clones from primary vaccination (roughly 96% CD4, 85% to 90% CD8). The secondary response showed a weaker magnitude and a faster peak, day 5 versus 15.

The chain carries TRBV7-6 and TRBJ1-6, with a possible D match to TRBD1 (5 bases). This clonotype originated in a man between 18 and 35 years old who received the YFV17D yellow fever vaccine. This specimen was CD8+ T cells sorted from PBMCs, taken 5 days after the first yellow fever vaccination. CDR3 nucleotide sequence: TGTGCCAGCAAGAAAGATGGTGGGGGGTCACCCCTCCACTTT. Translation gives CASKKDGGGSPLHF.